Each of the 21 T cell receptor beta chains below was sequenced from the same sample in a study of blood T cell repertoires in COVID-19. The protocol was immunoSEQ multiplex PCR, while the TCRdb copy is restricted to in-frame clones and leaves out a portion. The sample lists around 290,000 clones; approximately 85% were seen once. Sequencing used PBMCs or T cells enriched from blood (not recorded which). The source is a woman aged 25 to 39 who had recovered from COVID-19.

The V gene is TRBV2, the J gene TRBJ1-2; TRBD1 matches at 8 bases. The CDR3 has 13 amino acids. Germline lookup yields CDR1 SNHLY and CDR2 FYNNEI. V lost 6 bases and J lost 4; bases outside the gene matches: 4. The CDR3: CASREDRAYGYTF. The CDR3 bases are TGTGCCAGCAGGGAGGACAGGGCCTATGGCTACACCTTC.

V usage is TRBV7-8 and J usage is TRBJ1-4; D is uncertain. This CDR3 has 14 amino acids. The V end lost 5 bases, the J end lost 4 bases, and 11 bases lay between the germline ends. The germline V gene encodes CDR1 SGHVS and CDR2 FQNEAQ. The CDR3: CASSRDTINEKLFF. The CDR3 DNA is TGTGCCAGCAGCCGTGACACCATTAATGAAAAACTGTTTTTT.

The sample holds one count of this clone. This chain joins TRBV4-3 and TRBJ1-1; unclear D gene. The germline CDR1 and CDR2 sequences are LGHNA and YSLEER. The CDR3 runs 15 residues. V was clipped by 5 bases and J by 1 base, with 14 bases between them. The DNA for the CDR3 is TGCGCCAGCAGCACTTCGGGAAAAACGAACACTGAAGCTTTCTTT. Translated: CASSTSGKTNTEAFF.

The sample holds one count of this clone. The chain carries TRBV7-2 and TRBJ1-2; D remains ambiguous. CDR3 length: 13 amino acids. Trimming pared 3 bases from V and 5 bases from J, leaving 10 bases between. Germline CDR1 reads SGHTA; CDR2 reads FQGNSA. The DNA of the CDR3 is TGTGCCAGCAGCTTGGAGACGGGATATGGCTACACCTTC. It specifies CASSLETGYGYTF.

This chain joins TRBV6-2 or TRBV6-3 and TRBJ2-1, with 9 bases lining up with TRBD2. Germline CDR1 and CDR2: MNHEY and SVGEGT. The CDR3 length is 15 residues. Trimming took 6 bases from V and 4 from J; bases not matched to a gene: 7. In DNA, the CDR3 is TGTGCCAGCAGCCGTTTAGCGGGGGCGTACAATGAGCAGTTCTTC. It codes for CASSRLAGAYNEQFF.

The CDR3 loop reads CASSPGQGRTNYGYTF. CDR3 bases: TGTGCCAGCAGCCCAGGACAGGGGAGGACTAACTATGGCTACACCTTC. The genes are TRBV5-6 and TRBJ1-2; TRBD1 matches at 9 bases. The V segment lost 4 bases and the J segment 0 bases; nucleotides outside the gene matches: 7. Per germline, CDR1 SGHDT and CDR2 YYEEEE. The CDR3 contains 16 residues.

A few counts support this clone. This chain uses TRBV11-2 with TRBJ2-1; possible D gene TRBD1, 6 bases. V was shortened by 0 bases and J by 15 bases, with 12 bases between the two germline ends. The CDR3 loop spans 12 amino acids. Germline V gene lookup returns CDR1 SGHAT and CDR2 FQNNGV. The DNA for the CDR3 is TGTGCCAGCAGCTTAGAGGGGGCTGATCCGTTCTTC. Amino acid sequence: CASSLEGADPFF.

V is TRBV27 and J is TRBJ1-5; D gene ambiguous. Germline lookup yields CDR1 MNHEY and CDR2 SMNVEV (reference sequence). The CDR3 extends over 13 amino acids. With 6 bases removed from V and 9 bases from J, the gap between germline ends came to 15 bases. CDR3 bases: TGTGCCAGCAGACTTGTTAACCGGGGGCCCCAGCATTTT. Translation: CASRLVNRGPQHF.

The chain carries TRBV6-2 or TRBV6-3 and TRBJ1-5, with TRBD1 identical over 8 bases. With 2 bases clipped from V and 9 bases from J, the junction kept 6 bases outside the gene matches. Germline V lookup: CDR1 MNHEY, CDR2 SVGEGT. This CDR3 is 14 amino acids long. The CDR3 region has the DNA TGTGCCAGCAGTTACCCCCCCGGGACAGGGCCCCAGCATTTT. The encoded protein is CASSYPPGTGPQHF.

V gene TRBV7-2 combines with J gene TRBJ1-5; D uncertain. The CDR3 loop spans 15 amino acids. Germline-derived CDR1 and CDR2 are SGHTA and FQGNSA. V was trimmed by 1 base and J by 13 bases, leaving 20 bases between them. CDR3 sequence: CASSLVSTRPRDQHF. CDR3 coding DNA: TGTGCCAGCAGCTTAGTATCTACAAGGCCGAGGGATCAGCATTTT.

This chain connects TRBV5-1 to TRBJ2-1; the D gene is possibly TRBD1 (7 bases). The CDR3 has 14 amino acids. Germline lookup yields CDR1 SGHRS and CDR2 YFSETQ. V lost 0 bases and J lost 6, with 10 bases in between. The CDR3 nucleotides are TGCGCCAGCAGCTTGGGACAGGGACTCAATGAGCAGTTCTTC. Its protein product is CASSLGQGLNEQFF. Combining the CDR3 with reference TRBV5-1 and TRBJ2-1 gives the whole variable domain KAGVTQTPRYLIKTRGQQVTLSCSPISGHRSVSWYQQTPGQGLQFLFEYFSETQRNKGNFPGRFSGRQFSNSRSEMNVSTLELGDSALYLCASSLGQGLNEQFFGPGTRLTVL.

The chain joins TRBV6-1 to TRBJ2-3; D is perhaps TRBD2 (5 bases). V was shortened by 3 bases and J by 8 bases, with 9 bases between the two germline ends. CDR1 is MNHNS, CDR2 SASEGT, per germline. CDR3 length equals 12 residues. CDR3 DNA sequence: TGTGCCAGCAGTGATACTAGGAGTACGCAGTATTTT. Its translation: CASSDTRSTQYF.

This rearrangement joins TRBV27 to TRBJ2-1, with 15 bases identical to TRBD2. V gave up 5 bases and J gave up 0 bases; unmatched junction bases: 2. Per germline, CDR1 MNHEY and CDR2 SMNVEV (reference sequence). The CDR3 loop spans 17 amino acids. The CDR3 reads CASSPGLAGGSYNEQFF. In DNA, the CDR3 is TGTGCCAGCAGTCCGGGACTAGCGGGAGGCTCCTACAATGAGCAGTTCTTC.

Here the CDR3 DNA reads TGTGCCAGCAGTCTTCCGGGACTCCAAACCCAGGGGGGCACAGATACGCAGTATTTT. Protein: CASSLPGLQTQGGTDTQYF. This chain links TRBV5-4 with TRBJ2-3; a possible D gene is TRBD1 (7 bases). V was clipped by 5 bases and J by 1 base, with 26 bases between them. Germline V gives CDR1 SGHNT, CDR2 YYREEE (reference sequence). This CDR3 is built from 19 residues.

The rearrangement links TRBV30 to TRBJ1-6; D remains ambiguous. Trimming took off 0 bases at V and 2 bases at J, with 14 bases between the two ends. The germline V gene encodes CDR1 GTSNPN and CDR2 SVGIG (reference sequence). The CDR3 has 17 residues. The CDR3 protein is CAWSVGSLNPYNSPLHF. In nucleotides, the CDR3 is TGTGCCTGGAGTGTGGGGAGCCTCAACCCCTATAATTCACCCCTCCACTTT.

The V call is TRBV28, the J call TRBJ2-2, with 9 nucleotides matching TRBD1. The CDR3 is 13 residues long. Germline V gene sequence: CDR1 MDHEN, CDR2 SYDVKM. V lost 2 bases to trimming and J lost 14 bases; unmatched junction nucleotides: 6. The CDR3 spells CASSLPGQGGLFF. In nucleotides, the CDR3 is TGTGCCAGCAGTTTACCGGGACAGGGAGGTCTGTTTTTT.

V and J are TRBV4-1 and TRBJ2-2; TRBD2 matches at 10 bases. Germline V gene data show CDR1 as MGHRA and CDR2 as YSYEKL. The CDR3 is 18 amino acids. With V trimmed by 1 base and J by 0 bases, 5 bases remained unmatched. In DNA, the CDR3 is TGCGCCAGCAGCCAAGTGCGAAGCGGGAGGGCGAACACCGGGGAGCTGTTTTTT. Amino acids: CASSQVRSGRANTGELFF.

The V gene is TRBV24-1, the J gene TRBJ2-7, with D possibly matching TRBD2 (6 bases). Germline V gene data show CDR1 as KGHDR and CDR2 as SFDVKD. Trimming pared 5 bases from V and 2 bases from J, leaving 15 bases between. This CDR3 comprises 15 residues. CDR3: CATSVYLREAYEQYF. CDR3 nucleotide sequence: TGTGCCACCAGTGTCTACTTGAGGGAGGCCTACGAGCAGTACTTC.

This chain uses TRBV28 with TRBJ1-5; D ambiguous. The ends were cut back, 3 bases at V and 6 bases at J, with 12 bases in the middle. From germline, CDR1 is MDHEN and CDR2 SYDVKM. CDR3 length equals 14 residues. DNA of the CDR3: TGTGCCAGCAGTTTCGGAGCGGGAATTCAGCCCCAGCATTTT. Protein product: CASSFGAGIQPQHF.

The chain has TRBV5-1 and TRBJ1-1; 8 bases are a match to TRBD1. With V trimmed by 0 bases and J by 4 bases, 5 bases remained unmatched. Germline CDR1 is SGHRS and CDR2 is YFSETQ. The CDR3 is 15 residues long. CDR3 protein: CASSLAAGGGTEAFF. The CDR3 DNA reads TGCGCCAGCAGCTTGGCGGCAGGGGGCGGCACTGAAGCTTTCTTT.

The chain is built from TRBV13 and TRBJ2-7; a possible D gene is TRBD1 (6 bases). The V end was cut by 5 bases, the J end by 7 bases, with 12 bases between. CDR3 size: 12 residues. The germline gives CDR1 PRHDT, CDR2 FYEKMQ (reference sequence). The CDR3 region has the DNA TGTGCCAGCAGCCCAGGGGTGCGGGAGCAGTACTTC. It encodes CASSPGVREQYF.